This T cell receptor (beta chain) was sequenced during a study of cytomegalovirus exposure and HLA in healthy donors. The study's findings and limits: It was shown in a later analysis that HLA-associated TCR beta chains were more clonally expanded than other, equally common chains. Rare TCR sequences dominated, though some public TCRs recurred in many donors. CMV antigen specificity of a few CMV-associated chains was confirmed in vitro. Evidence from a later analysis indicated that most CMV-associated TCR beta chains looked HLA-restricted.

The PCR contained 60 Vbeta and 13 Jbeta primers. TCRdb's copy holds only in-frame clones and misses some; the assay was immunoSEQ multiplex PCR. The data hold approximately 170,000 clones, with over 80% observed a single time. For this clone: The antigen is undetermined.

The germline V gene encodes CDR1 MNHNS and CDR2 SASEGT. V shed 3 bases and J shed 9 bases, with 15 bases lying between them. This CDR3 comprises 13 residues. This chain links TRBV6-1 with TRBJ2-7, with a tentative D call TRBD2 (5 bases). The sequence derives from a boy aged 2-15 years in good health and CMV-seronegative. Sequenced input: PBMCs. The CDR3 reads CASSEAGGIGQYF. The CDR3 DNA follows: TGTGCCAGCAGTGAGGCCGGAGGCATCGGGCAGTACTTC.